These 11 T cell receptor beta chains were all obtained from the same sample, sequenced in a study of graft-versus-host responses after intestinal transplantation (dated by TCRdb to about 2021). Library method: the immunoSEQ multiplex PCR assay. This is the immuneACCESS table as TCRdb keeps it, with only in-frame sequences that have V and J called. A part of the clones is gone; compared with another copy, unresolved V genes explain less than half, and the rest is unexplained. This sample comprises about 57,000 clones, around 90% of them detected only once. Around 1.5% of the sample comes from the top ten. The sequencing here drew on PBMCs, taken 26 days after transplant. Receptor source: a human patient who received an intestinal transplant, so some T cells may come from the graft donor.

This chain uses TRBV28 with TRBJ1-6; D unresolved. The CDR3 totals 16 residues. The V end was cut by 3 bases, the J end by 0 bases, with 9 bases between. Germline V gives CDR1 MDHEN, CDR2 SYDVKM. Here the CDR3 reads CASSFGQGSYNSPLHF. In DNA form, the CDR3 reads TGTGCCAGCAGTTTTGGGCAAGGCTCCTATAATTCACCCCTCCACTTT.

The chain has TRBV2 and TRBJ1-2, with 7 bases identical to TRBD1. The CDR3 is made up of 13 amino acids. The germline V gene encodes CDR1 SNHLY and CDR2 FYNNEI. Trimming removed 4 bases from V and 8 bases from J; junction bases left unmatched: 7. This CDR3 reads CASSAEGAGGYTF. In DNA, the CDR3 is TGTGCCAGCAGTGCTGAGGGGGCGGGAGGCTACACCTTC.

This chain connects TRBV13 to TRBJ1-1, with D perhaps TRBD1 (6 bases). Germline CDR1 is PRHDT and CDR2 is FYEKMQ (reference sequence). This CDR3 contains 17 residues. V lost 4 bases to trimming and J lost 5 bases, with 23 bases between them. The CDR3 region has the DNA TGTGCCAGCAGCTCCCCCCGGGACACGGGAAGATGGACTGAAGCTTTCTTT. It encodes CASSSPRDTGRWTEAFF.

This clone turned up a few times. V and J are TRBV7-9 and TRBJ2-7; the match to TRBD2 covers 8 bases. The V gene's germline CDR1 is SEHNR and CDR2 FQNEAQ (reference sequence). V lost 0 bases and J lost 3; bases outside the gene matches: 4. This CDR3 comprises 15 residues. The CDR3 DNA reads TGTGCCAGCAGCTTAGCGTCGGGGGGGTACTACGAGCAGTACTTC. It encodes CASSLASGGYYEQYF.

This clone was observed a single time. The CDR3 does not end in the conserved phenylalanine or tryptophan, so this is likely a read error. This chain links TRBV5-1 with TRBJ1-1, with D maybe TRBD1 (6 bases). Trimming took 8 bases from V and 2 from J, leaving 10 bases between them. This CDR3 spans 12 amino acids. CDR1 and CDR2 (germline): SGHRS, YFSETQ. The CDR3 sequence is CASSDSNTEAFL. The CDR3 bases are TGCGCCAGTTCGGACAGCAACACTGAAGCTTTCCTT.

V is TRBV28 and J is TRBJ1-1, with 12 positions matching TRBD1. The CDR3 consists of 16 residues. The J segment lost 4 bases and the V segment lost 5 bases, leaving 8 bases of the junction unmatched. CDR1 and CDR2 (germline): MDHEN, SYDVKM. As DNA, the CDR3 is TGTGCCAGCAGTCCTGGGACAGGGGGCGCGGGCACTGAAGCTTTCTTT. It is translated as CASSPGTGGAGTEAFF.

The rearrangement joins TRBV25-1 to TRBJ2-3; 9 nucleotides line up with TRBD1. Germline CDR1 is MGHDK and CDR2 is SYGVNS. Trimming at V came to 7 bases and at J to 2 bases, leaving 4 bases not matched to a gene. The CDR3 contains 14 residues. This CDR3 is CASTGQGITDTQYF. The DNA for the CDR3 is TGTGCCAGCACTGGACAGGGGATCACAGATACGCAGTATTTT.

Worth noting for this clone: The junction and the germline gene differ at one end; a read error may be behind it. The chain links TRBV7-7 to TRBJ2-2; 10 bases are a match to TRBD2. Germline CDR1 is SSHAT and CDR2 is FNYEAQ (reference sequence). The CDR3 is 16 residues long. CDR3 amino acids: CASSPRTSGRTGELFF. For the CDR3, the DNA is TGTGCTAGCAGCCCCCGGACTAGCGGACGCACCGGGGAGCTGTTTTTT.

The V gene is TRBV18, the J gene TRBJ2-1; the match to TRBD1 covers 8 bases. The CDR3 loop spans 16 amino acids. The germline V gene has CDR1 KGHSH and CDR2 LQKENI. The ends lost 3 bases at V and 4 bases at J; junction bases unmatched: 8. CDR3 nucleotide sequence: TGTGCCAGCTCACCTCCTATGACAGGGGCATACAATGAGCAGTTCTTC. Encoded protein: CASSPPMTGAYNEQFF.

This chain connects TRBV7-9 to TRBJ2-5; 8 nucleotides line up with TRBD2. The CDR3 loop spans 17 amino acids. Germline V gene sequence: CDR1 SEHNR, CDR2 FQNEAQ (reference sequence). The trim removed 3 bases at V and 3 bases at J, leaving 12 bases unmatched. The CDR3: CASSFWTSRGKEETQYF. The CDR3 DNA is TGTGCCAGCAGCTTCTGGACTAGCCGGGGAAAAGAAGAGACCCAGTACTTC.

The sample holds one count of this clone. This sequence joins TRBV14 and TRBJ1-1; a possible D gene is TRBD1 (6 bases). Trimming pared 2 bases from V and 10 bases from J, leaving 11 bases between. This CDR3 has 12 residues. Germline V gene data show CDR1 as SGHDN and CDR2 as FVKESK. CDR3 sequence: CASSQSGVGAFF. In nucleotides, the CDR3 is TGTGCCAGCAGCCAATCAGGGGTCGGAGCTTTCTTT.